These 15 T cell receptor beta chains were sequenced from one sample in a study of T cell responses to AZD1222 COVID-19 vaccine. Generated by immunoSEQ multiplex PCR, the TCRdb table keeps only in-frame clones and is missing some. The sample records approximately 110,000 clones, around 89% being singletons. The sequences come from peripheral blood, collected on day 0 of AZD1222 vaccination. The receptor source for this set is an adult in good health.

The CDR3 spells CASSPPAGAAYEQYF. CDR3 DNA: TGTGCCAGCAGCCCCCCAGCGGGAGCTGCCTACGAGCAGTACTTC. The J gene is TRBJ2-7, the V gene TRBV7-2; 8 bases agree with TRBD2. The CDR3 is 15 residues long. Germline V lookup: CDR1 SGHTA, CDR2 FQGNSA. The J segment lost 2 bases and the V segment lost 5 bases, leaving 8 bases of the junction unmatched. Full variable domain (remainder filled in from reference TRBV7-2 and TRBJ2-7): GAGVSQSPSNKVTEKGKDVELRCDPISGHTALYWYRQSLGQGLEFLIYFQGNSAPDKSGLPSDRFSAERTGGSVSTLTIQRTQQEDSAVYLCASSPPAGAAYEQYFGPGTRLTVT.

This chain connects TRBV7-9 to TRBJ1-1; a weak D match, TRBD1 (5 bases). The V end lost 5 bases, the J end lost 3 bases, and 10 bases lay between the germline ends. Germline V CDR1 and CDR2: SEHNR, FQNEAQ (reference sequence). The CDR3 totals 13 residues. The CDR3 DNA reads TGTGCCAGCAGCGACGGGGCCCACACTGAAGCTTTCTTT. It yields the protein CASSDGAHTEAFF.

V is TRBV6-5 and J is TRBJ2-5; D is tentatively TRBD1 or TRBD2 (6 bases each). CDR1 and CDR2 (germline): MNHEY, SVGAGI. The V end lost 7 bases, the J end lost 5 bases, and 17 bases lay between the germline ends. The CDR3 loop spans 14 amino acids. The chain's CDR3 is CASKGGGGGETQYF. The CDR3 coding sequence is TGTGCCAGCAAGGGAGGAGGGGGAGGCGAGACCCAGTACTTC.

The chain is built from TRBV9 and TRBJ1-3; the D is unclear. The germline V gene has CDR1 SGDLS and CDR2 YYNGEE. V lost 0 bases and J lost 0, with 13 bases in between. This CDR3 region has 17 residues. CDR3 loop: CASSVVGFSHSGNTIYF. The CDR3 DNA is TGTGCCAGCAGCGTAGTCGGCTTCAGCCACTCTGGAAACACCATATATTTT.

V gene TRBV6-5 combines with J gene TRBJ2-1; 8 nucleotides agree with TRBD2. The germline V gene encodes CDR1 MNHEY and CDR2 SVGAGI. The CDR3 sequence is 15 residues long. Losses at the gene ends were 2 bases for V and 6 bases for J; bases not matched to a gene: 6. This CDR3 is CASSYGTSPGNEQFF. Written as DNA, the CDR3 is TGTGCCAGCAGTTACGGGACTAGTCCCGGCAATGAGCAGTTCTTC.

The chain combines TRBV6-2 or TRBV6-3 with TRBJ1-6; the match to TRBD1 covers 7 bases. The CDR3 has 15 residues. The V gene end was trimmed by 2 bases and the J gene end by 9 bases; junction bases not matched to a gene: 7. Germline assignment: CDR1 MNHEY and CDR2 SVGEGT. The CDR3 DNA is TGTGCCAGCAGTTACCAGGGACAGTACATTTCACCCCTCCACTTT. Translating gives CASSYQGQYISPLHF.

V usage is TRBV7-2 and J usage is TRBJ2-5; 11 nucleotides line up with TRBD2. The CDR3 covers 16 residues. J lost 5 bases, V lost 4 bases, and 9 bases had no gene match. Germline V gene lookup returns CDR1 SGHTA and CDR2 FQGNSA. Here the CDR3 reads CASSSNPGLAVETQYF. The CDR3 nucleotides are TGTGCCAGCAGCTCCAACCCGGGACTAGCGGTCGAGACCCAGTACTTC.

The V and J genes are TRBV19 and TRBJ1-1; TRBD1 aligns across 7 bases. The J segment lost 1 base and the V segment lost 6 bases, leaving 5 bases of the junction unmatched. In germline, CDR1 is LNHDA, CDR2 SQIVND (reference sequence). The CDR3 loop spans 14 amino acids. The CDR3 here is CASSADRRNTEAFF. CDR3 coding DNA: TGTGCCAGTAGCGCGGACAGGAGGAACACTGAAGCTTTCTTT.

The CDR3 DNA sequence: TGTGCCAGCAGCTTACGGCGCACTGAAGCTTTCTTT. This codes for CASSLRRTEAFF. V and J are TRBV7-9 and TRBJ1-1; D not resolved. The length of the CDR3 is 12 residues. The V gene lost 2 bases and the J gene lost 4 bases, with 5 bases spanning the gap. The V gene's germline CDR1 is SEHNR and CDR2 FQNEAQ (reference sequence).

V and J are TRBV4-1 and TRBJ1-2; a possible D gene is TRBD1 (5 bases). Between the trimmed V and J ends, which lost 0 bases and 1 base, there was a span of 9 bases. CDR1 MGHRA and CDR2 YSYEKL come from the germline V gene. CDR3 size: 15 residues. CDR3 nucleotide sequence: TGCGCCAGCAGCCAAGAGCAAGGGGTTAACTATGGCTACACCTTC. Translated, it gives CASSQEQGVNYGYTF.

The J gene is TRBJ1-1, the V gene TRBV7-3; D perhaps matches TRBD1 (6 bases). Germline-derived CDR1 and CDR2 are SGHTA and FQGTGA. Trimming left V 5 bases short and J 8 bases short, with 15 bases between. The CDR3 extends over 13 amino acids. CDR3 residues: CASSKLPGTEAFF. CDR3 nucleotide sequence: TGTGCCAGCAGCAAACTGCCCGGGACAGAAGCTTTCTTT.

This clone was recorded once. One junction end does not reproduce the germline sequence, and a read error may be involved. CDR3 DNA: TGTGCCAGCAGCCAAGATAACTCCCACGAGCAGTACTTC. Translation: CASSQDNSHEQYF. The chain employs TRBV3-1 (or the pseudogene TRBV3-2) and TRBJ2-7; D is ambiguous. This CDR3 has 13 amino acids. Per germline, CDR1 LGHDT and CDR2 YNNKEL (reference sequence).

In this sample, this clone turned up a few times. The chain joins TRBV27 to TRBJ2-7, with D perhaps matching TRBD2 (6 bases). With 8 bases removed from V and 2 bases from J, the gap between germline ends came to 16 bases. The CDR3 contains 14 residues. The germline gives CDR1 MNHEY, CDR2 SMNVEV (reference sequence). CDR3 in DNA: TGTGCCAGCGGGACCCTACTAGCTACCTACGAGCAGTACTTC. Residues: CASGTLLATYEQYF.

The chain employs TRBV11-3 and TRBJ1-2; D is possibly TRBD1 (5 bases). Trimming took off 5 bases at V and 3 bases at J, with 16 bases between the two ends. CDR3 size: 15 residues. Germline V lookup: CDR1 SGHNT, CDR2 YENEEA. Here the CDR3 DNA reads TGTGCCAGCAGCGCCTCTGGGCCGGGGGACTATGGCTACACCTTC. Protein: CASSASGPGDYGYTF.

The rearrangement links TRBV6-2 or TRBV6-3 to TRBJ2-3; D might be TRBD2 (5 bases). The ends were cut back, 2 bases at V and 4 bases at J, with 13 bases in the middle. The length of the CDR3 is 15 residues. CDR1 MNHEY and CDR2 SVGEGT come from the germline V gene. CDR3 sequence (DNA): TGTGCCAGCAGTTACCTACTAGTGTATGCAGATACGCAGTATTTT. It is translated as CASSYLLVYADTQYF.